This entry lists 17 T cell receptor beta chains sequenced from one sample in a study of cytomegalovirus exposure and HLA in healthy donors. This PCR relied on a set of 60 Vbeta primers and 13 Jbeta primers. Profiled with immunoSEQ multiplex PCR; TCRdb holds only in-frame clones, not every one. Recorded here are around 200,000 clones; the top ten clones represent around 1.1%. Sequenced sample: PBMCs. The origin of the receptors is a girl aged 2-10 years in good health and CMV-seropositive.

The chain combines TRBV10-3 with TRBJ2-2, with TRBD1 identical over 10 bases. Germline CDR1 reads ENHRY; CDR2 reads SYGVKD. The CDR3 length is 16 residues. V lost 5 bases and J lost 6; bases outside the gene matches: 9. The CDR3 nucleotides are TGTGCCATCAGTAAAACCGGGACAGGGGAGTCCGGGGAGCTGTTTTTT. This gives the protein CAISKTGTGESGELFF.

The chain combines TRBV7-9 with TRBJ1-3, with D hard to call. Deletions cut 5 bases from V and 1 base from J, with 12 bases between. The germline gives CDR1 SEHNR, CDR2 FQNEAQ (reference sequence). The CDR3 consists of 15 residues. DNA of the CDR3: TGTGCCAGCAGCGGTAGAGGGTTGTCTGGAAACACCATATATTTT. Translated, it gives CASSGRGLSGNTIYF.

CDR3 nucleotide sequence: TGTGCCAGCAGAAAGGGACTAGCTGGAGATACGCAGTATTTT. It encodes CASRKGLAGDTQYF. The rearrangement links TRBV7-9 to TRBJ2-3; 9 bases map to TRBD2. With V trimmed by 6 bases and J by 5 bases, 6 bases remained unmatched. This CDR3 is built from 14 residues. Germline V gives CDR1 SEHNR, CDR2 FQNEAQ (reference sequence).

CDR3 residues: CSVEGLTSGSYNEQFF. Here the CDR3 DNA reads TGCAGCGTTGAGGGCTTGACTAGCGGGAGCTACAATGAGCAGTTCTTC. V is TRBV29-1 and J is TRBJ2-1; 12 nucleotides match TRBD2. Germline-derived CDR1 and CDR2 are SQVTM and ANQGSEA. With 3 bases clipped from V and 3 bases from J, the junction kept 6 bases outside the gene matches. The CDR3 runs to 16 residues.

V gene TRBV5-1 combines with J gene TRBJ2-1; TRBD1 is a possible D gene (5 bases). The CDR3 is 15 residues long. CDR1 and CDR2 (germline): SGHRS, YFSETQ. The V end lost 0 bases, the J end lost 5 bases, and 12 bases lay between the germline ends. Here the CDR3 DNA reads TGCGCCAGCAGCTTGGCGACAGATACTCACAATGAGCAGTTCTTC. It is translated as CASSLATDTHNEQFF.

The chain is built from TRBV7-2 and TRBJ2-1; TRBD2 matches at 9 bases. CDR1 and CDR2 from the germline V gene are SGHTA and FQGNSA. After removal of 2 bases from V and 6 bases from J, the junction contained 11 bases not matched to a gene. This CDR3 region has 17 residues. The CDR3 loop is CASSLFGLLAGTNEQFF. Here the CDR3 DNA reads TGTGCCAGCAGCTTATTTGGGCTACTAGCGGGCACCAATGAGCAGTTCTTC.

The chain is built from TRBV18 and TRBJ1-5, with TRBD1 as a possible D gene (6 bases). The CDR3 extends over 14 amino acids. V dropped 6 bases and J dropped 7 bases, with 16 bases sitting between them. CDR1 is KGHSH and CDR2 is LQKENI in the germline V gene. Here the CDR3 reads CASSYREGGQPQHF. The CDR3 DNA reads TGTGCCAGCTCGTACAGGGAGGGCGGACAGCCCCAGCATTTT.

CDR3 nucleotide sequence: TGTGCCATCAGTGTACCTCTCGGACAGGGTGCGTCCTACGAGCAGTACTTC. Its translation: CAISVPLGQGASYEQYF. The V and J genes are TRBV10-3 and TRBJ2-7, with TRBD1 matching 8 bases. Trimming at V came to 4 bases and at J to 1 base, leaving 12 bases not matched to a gene. CDR3 length equals 17 residues. CDR1 and CDR2 (germline): ENHRY, SYGVKD.

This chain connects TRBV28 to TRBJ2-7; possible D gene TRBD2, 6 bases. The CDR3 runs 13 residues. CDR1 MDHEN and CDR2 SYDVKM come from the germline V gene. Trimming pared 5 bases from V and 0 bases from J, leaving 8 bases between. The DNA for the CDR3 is TGTGCCAGCAGTAAGACTAGCTCCTACGAGCAGTACTTC. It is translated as CASSKTSSYEQYF.

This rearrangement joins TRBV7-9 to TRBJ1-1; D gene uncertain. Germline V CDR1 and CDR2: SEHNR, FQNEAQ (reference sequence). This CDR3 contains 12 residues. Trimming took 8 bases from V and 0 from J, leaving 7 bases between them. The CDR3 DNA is TGTGCCAGCTTTCAGGTGAACACTGAAGCTTTCTTT. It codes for CASFQVNTEAFF.

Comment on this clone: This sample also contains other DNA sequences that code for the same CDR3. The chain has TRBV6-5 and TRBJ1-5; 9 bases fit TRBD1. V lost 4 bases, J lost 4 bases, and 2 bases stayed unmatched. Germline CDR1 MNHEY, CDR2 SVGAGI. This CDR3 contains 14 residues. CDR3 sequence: CASSWGQGNQPQHF. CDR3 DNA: TGTGCCAGCAGTTGGGGACAGGGAAATCAGCCCCAGCATTTT.

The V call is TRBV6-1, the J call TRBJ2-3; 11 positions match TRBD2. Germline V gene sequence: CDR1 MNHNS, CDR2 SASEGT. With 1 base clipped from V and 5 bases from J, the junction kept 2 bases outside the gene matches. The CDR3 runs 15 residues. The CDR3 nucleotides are TGTGCCAGCAGTGAAGTAGCGGGAGGGCGAGATACGCAGTATTTT. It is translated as CASSEVAGGRDTQYF.

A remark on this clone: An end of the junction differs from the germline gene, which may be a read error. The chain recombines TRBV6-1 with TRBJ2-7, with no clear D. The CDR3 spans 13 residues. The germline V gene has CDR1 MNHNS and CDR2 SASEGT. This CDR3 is CASSEGAAQEQCF. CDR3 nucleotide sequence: TGTGCCAGCAGTGAAGGGGCCGCCCAAGAGCAGTGCTTC.

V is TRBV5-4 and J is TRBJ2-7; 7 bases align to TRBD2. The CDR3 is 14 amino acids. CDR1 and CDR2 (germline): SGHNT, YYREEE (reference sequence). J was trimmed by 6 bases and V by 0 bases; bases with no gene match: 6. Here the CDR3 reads CASSLAASGGEQYF. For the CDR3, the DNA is TGTGCCAGCAGCTTGGCTGCTAGCGGTGGCGAGCAGTACTTC.

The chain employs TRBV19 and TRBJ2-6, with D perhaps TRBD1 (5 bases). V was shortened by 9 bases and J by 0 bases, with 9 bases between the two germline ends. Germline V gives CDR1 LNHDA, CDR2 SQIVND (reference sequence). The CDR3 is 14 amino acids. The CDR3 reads CASDDSSGANVLTF. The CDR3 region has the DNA TGTGCCAGCGATGACAGCTCTGGGGCCAACGTCCTGACTTTC. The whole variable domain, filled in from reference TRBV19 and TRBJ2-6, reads DGGITQSPKYLFRKEGQNVTLSCEQNLNHDAMYWYRQDPGQGLRLIYYSQIVNDFQKGDIAEGYSVSREKKESFPLTVTSAQKNPTAFYLCASDDSSGANVLTFGAGSRLTVL.

CDR3 coding DNA: TGTGCCAGCAGTGAGGGACCCTTAGCGGGAGTTTCAGGTAATGAGCAGTTCTTC. This encodes CASSEGPLAGVSGNEQFF. J is TRBJ2-1 and V is TRBV2; 9 bases align to TRBD2. From germline, CDR1 is SNHLY and CDR2 FYNNEI. There are 18 residues in the CDR3. Trimming took 3 bases from V and 7 from J; bases not matched to a gene: 16.

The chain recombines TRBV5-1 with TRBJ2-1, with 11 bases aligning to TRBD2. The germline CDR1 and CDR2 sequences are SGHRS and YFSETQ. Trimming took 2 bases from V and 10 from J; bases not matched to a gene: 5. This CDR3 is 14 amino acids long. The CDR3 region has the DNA TGCGCCAGCAGCTTACTAGCGGGAGAGGGCGAGCAGTTCTTC. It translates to CASSLLAGEGEQFF.